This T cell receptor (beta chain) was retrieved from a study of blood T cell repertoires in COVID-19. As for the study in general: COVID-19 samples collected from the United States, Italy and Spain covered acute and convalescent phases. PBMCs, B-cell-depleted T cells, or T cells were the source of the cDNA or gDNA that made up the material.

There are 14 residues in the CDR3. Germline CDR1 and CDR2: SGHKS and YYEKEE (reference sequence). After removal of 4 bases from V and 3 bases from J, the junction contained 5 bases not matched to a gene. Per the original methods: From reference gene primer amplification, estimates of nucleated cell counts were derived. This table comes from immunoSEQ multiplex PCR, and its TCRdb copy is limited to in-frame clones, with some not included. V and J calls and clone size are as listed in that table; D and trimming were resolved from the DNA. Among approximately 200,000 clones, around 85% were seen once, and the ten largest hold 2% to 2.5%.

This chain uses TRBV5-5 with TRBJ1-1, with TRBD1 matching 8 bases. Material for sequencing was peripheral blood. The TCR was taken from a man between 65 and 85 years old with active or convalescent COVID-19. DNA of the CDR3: TGTGCCAGCAGCATGGGACAGGCGTACACTGAAGCTTTCTTT. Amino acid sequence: CASSMGQAYTEAFF.